This TCR beta chain was sequenced for a study of OX40 agonist ivuxolimab in advanced cancers. Study-level information: Males comprised around 78% of the group, whose mean age was about 61 years (range about 23 to 80).

Turning to this clone: The antigen is undetermined.

Germline V gene lookup returns CDR1 MDHEN and CDR2 SYDVKM. Trimming shortened V by 8 bases and J by 5 bases, and 21 bases separated the two germline ends. This CDR3 contains 15 residues. The data were produced by immunoSEQ multiplex PCR, yet TCRdb's version contains in-frame clones alone and is incomplete. Among about 84,000 clones listed, approximately 89% were seen once. Notes on the study in general: Within 6 weeks, CD4+ and CD8+ blood T cells expanded clonally at 0.1 to 3.0 mg/kg. In general, CD8+ T cells held more expanded clones than CD4+ did, on average.

The source was CD4+ or CD8+ T cells sorted from blood, collected in a trial of the OX40 agonist ivuxolimab. This receptor was taken from an adult with an advanced solid tumor such as melanoma, head and neck, liver or kidney cancer. The V and J genes are TRBV28 and TRBJ1-2, with a possible D match to TRBD1 (5 bases). The DNA for the CDR3 is TGTGCCAGCGGTCGGATTTTAGGGGCGCAGTATGGCTACACCTTC. Its translation is CASGRILGAQYGYTF.